This TCR beta chain was sequenced during a study of OX40 agonist ivuxolimab in advanced cancers. On the study more broadly: A mean age of approximately 64 years, range roughly 20 to 79, was recorded, and approximately 79% were male.

Study-wide results and caveats: Partly responding patients at 0.1-3.0 mg/kg showed some of the smallest clonal expansion.

With regard to this clone: Its matching antigen is unknown.

The method was immunoSEQ multiplex PCR; TCRdb's version includes in-frame clones alone and lacks a portion of them. The sample includes 40,000 to 45,000 clones, about 90% of them seen just once. A history of autoimmune disease or systemic immunosuppression excluded patients. The input for sequencing was CD4+ or CD8+ T cells sorted from blood, taken in a trial of the OX40 agonist ivuxolimab. This sequence was found in an adult with an advanced solid tumor such as melanoma, head and neck, liver or kidney cancer.

Here the CDR3 DNA reads TGCGCCAGCAGGAGGGCCTCGGGGTCCTACGAGCAGTACTTC. The encoded protein is CASRRASGSYEQYF. The J gene is TRBJ2-7, the V gene TRBV10-2; tentatively, D is TRBD2 (5 bases). The V end lost 6 bases, the J end lost 1 base, and 13 bases lay between the germline ends. Germline lookup yields CDR1 WSHSY and CDR2 SAAADI. CDR3 length: 14 residues.